The rows below give T cell receptor beta chains drawn from one sample of a study of T cells in Graves' hyperthyroidism and ophthalmopathy. TCRdb re-derived calls from the multiplex PCR reads in MiXCR, one entry per CDR3 protein. The sample lists hundreds of thousands of distinct CDR3 sequences; about 17% were seen once. Specimen: blood. All receptors derive from a woman in her sixties with Graves' ophthalmopathy. Each CDR3 is given with its conserved first and last residue. A D gene is named only where the DNA matches it firmly. The listing skips clone size in some rows; elsewhere it reads once, few, many or a size class.

>TRBJ1-4|TRBV5-1|many|NA
TGCGCCAGCAACGCCCCTGAGGAAGGTGAAAAACTGTTTTTT
CASNAPEEGEKLFF
>TRBJ2-5|TRBV2|NA|TRBD2
TGTGCCAGCAGGGGACTAGCGGGAGGTAAAGAGACCCAGTACTTC
CASRGLAGGKETQYF
>TRBJ1-4|TRBV20-1|NA|NA
TGCAGTGCCAGGACAGCAACTAATGAAAAACTGTTTTTT
CSARTATNEKLFF
>TRBJ2-1|TRBV3-1|few|TRBD2
TGTGCCAGCAGCCATTATGGGCGGGAGGTTGGACACAACAATGAGCAGTTCTTC
CASSHYGREVGHNNEQFF
>TRBJ2-3|TRBV20-1|many|TRBD2
TGCAGTGACATCCCGGGACTAGGGAGAATCACAGATACGCAGTATTTT
CSDIPGLGRITDTQYF
>TRBJ2-2|TRBV5-1|many|NA
TGCGCCAGCAGCTTGGGGAGTCAAGAGCTGTTTTTT
CASSLGSQELFF
>TRBJ1-5|TRBV28|many|NA
TGTGCCAGCAGTTCAGGGGCCTGGCCCCAGCATTTT
CASSSGAWPQHF
>TRBJ2-3|TRBV27|many|NA
TGTGCCACCAGTGCCCCTCTCGCGGAGAGCACAGATACGCAGTATTTT
CATSAPLAESTDTQYF
>TRBJ2-7|TRBV20-1|NA|NA
TGCAGTGCTAGGCCTCCGGGACATACCTACGAGCAGTACTTC
CSARPPGHTYEQYF
>TRBJ1-5|TRBV7-6|NA|NA
TGTGCCAGCAGCGCTCAGGGTTTGAGCAATCAGCCCCAGCATTTT
CASSAQGLSNQPQHF
>TRBJ2-1|TRBV5-1|many|TRBD2
TGCGCCAGCAGCTTATGGACTAGCGGGAGTGATGAGCAGTTCTTC
CASSLWTSGSDEQFF
>TRBJ1-5|TRBV20-1|many|TRBD1
TGCAGTGCTAGGGCTGGACAGGGAAGTCAGCCCCAGCATTTT
CSARAGQGSQPQHF
>TRBJ2-2|TRBV11-2|many|NA
TGTGCCAGCAGCCCACCTCAGCGGAACACCGGGGAGCTGTTTTTT
CASSPPQRNTGELFF
>TRBJ1-1|TRBV6-1|many|NA
TGTGCCAGCAGGGCTGGGACGATGAACACTGAAGCTTTCTTT
CASRAGTMNTEAFF
>TRBJ2-5|TRBV6-2/TRBV6-3|NA|NA
TGTGCCAGCAGTTACTCGATCGGGGGTCAGGAGACCCAGTACTTC
CASSYSIGGQETQYF
>TRBJ1-1|TRBV5-4|few|NA
TGTGCCAGCAGCTTGCCGGGGAAGGGGGACACTGAAGCTTTCTTT
CASSLPGKGDTEAFF
>TRBJ1-2|TRBV7-2|NA|NA
TGTGCCAGCAGCTTAGCGCGGTCAATCTCGGCTGGCTACACCTTC
CASSLARSISAGYTF
>TRBJ2-1|TRBV20-1|NA|NA
TGCAGTGCTAGATCAGACTCCAATGAGCAGTTCTTC
CSARSDSNEQFF
>TRBJ2-1|TRBV20-1|NA|NA
TGCAGTTCAAGGATATACCGGGACTTACAAAGACAGTTCTTC
CSSRIYRDLQRQFF
>TRBJ1-2|TRBV6-8|NA|NA
TGTGCCAGCAGCTTGACCCGTCCCCAGGACTATAACTATGGCTACACCTTC
CASSLTRPQDYNYGYTF
>TRBJ2-7|TRBV5-1|many|TRBD1
TGCGCCAGCAGCTCCGGACAGGGCGGATGGGGGGAGCAGTACTTC
CASSSGQGGWGEQYF
>TRBJ1-5|TRBV2|few|NA
TGTGCCAGCAGTGTGGGGATTGATCAGCCCCAGCATTTT
CASSVGIDQPQHF
>TRBJ1-1|TRBV7-9|many|NA
TGTGCCAGCAGCTTAAGCAACACTGAAGCTTTCTTT
CASSLSNTEAFF
>TRBJ1-5|TRBV6-1|many|NA
TGTGCCAGCAGTGAGCCTCAGCCCCAGCATTTT
CASSEPQPQHF
>TRBJ1-2|TRBV6-5|many|TRBD1
TGTGCCAGCAGTTACAGGACAGGGGTTTACTATGGCTACACCTTC
CASSYRTGVYYGYTF
>TRBJ1-1|TRBV6-2/TRBV6-3|many|NA
TGTGCCAGCAGTTCAGGGGTTCTCCCGAACACTGAAGCTTTCTTT
CASSSGVLPNTEAFF
>TRBJ1-2|TRBV19|few|NA
TGTGCCAGTAGGCAGTGGCTAAACAATGGCTACACCTTC
CASRQWLNNGYTF
>TRBJ2-1|TRBV19|NA|NA
TGTGCCAGTAGTATGGCTGATACCTACAATGAGCAGTTCTTC
CASSMADTYNEQFF
>TRBJ2-7|TRBV27|many|TRBD1
TGTGCCAGCAGCTCGCAGGGACAGCACTCCTACGAGCAGTACTTC
CASSSQGQHSYEQYF
>TRBJ1-1|TRBV4-1|few|TRBD1
TGCGCCAGCAGTACTACAACCGGGACAGCAGGGAGGGAAGCTTTCTTT
CASSTTTGTAGREAFF
>TRBJ2-2|TRBV7-2|few|NA
TGTGCCAGCAGCGATAGGAGGACAGGAGGGAGCACCGGGGAGCTGTTTTTT
CASSDRRTGGSTGELFF
>TRBJ1-1|TRBV28|many|NA
TGTGCCAGCAGTTTGGGGAGCATGAACACTGAAGCTTTCTTT
CASSLGSMNTEAFF
>TRBJ1-2|TRBV7-9|many|NA
TGTGCCAGCAGCTTAGGGGCCGAGGAGGGCTACACCTTC
CASSLGAEEGYTF
>TRBJ1-2|TRBV18|NA|NA
TGTGCCAGCTCACAAGATACTAACTATGGCTACACCTTC
CASSQDTNYGYTF
>TRBJ2-5|TRBV11-2|many|NA
TGTGCCAGCAGCTCGAACATCCAGGCAGCTAACCAAGAGACCCAGTACTTC
CASSSNIQAANQETQYF
>TRBJ2-1|TRBV20-1|many|TRBD1
TGCAGTGCGACCGGGACAGCCACGAGCTCCTACAATGAGCAGTTCTTC
CSATGTATSSYNEQFF
>TRBJ1-6|TRBV7-6|NA|TRBD1
TGTGCCAGCAGCTTAGATTGGGACAGGAGCTCCTATAATTCACCCCTCCACTTT
CASSLDWDRSSYNSPLHF
>TRBJ1-2|TRBV10-3|NA|NA
TGTGCCATCAGTGAATGGCAGGGGATCTATGGCTACACCTTC
CAISEWQGIYGYTF
>TRBJ2-7|TRBV7-2|many|NA
TGTGCCAGCAGCTCCAGGGGAAGGGGATACGAGCAGTACTTC
CASSSRGRGYEQYF
>TRBJ1-2|TRBV20-1|many|NA
TGCAGTGCCGTACTCTATGGCTACACCTTC
CSAVLYGYTF
>TRBJ2-7|TRBV9|NA|TRBD1
TGTGCCAGCAGTTTGGGACAGGGGTTCGAGCAGTACTTC
CASSLGQGFEQYF
>TRBJ2-4|TRBV4-2|NA|NA
TGTGCCAGCAGCCAAGGGAGAGGGATGAGAAACATTCAGTACTTC
CASSQGRGMRNIQYF
>TRBJ2-3|TRBV12-3/TRBV12-4|NA|NA
TGTGCCAGCAACCCCGAAGGTCACACTAGCACAGATACGCAGTATTTT
CASNPEGHTSTDTQYF
>TRBJ2-1|TRBV13|NA|TRBD2
TGTGCCAGCAGCTTTTGGTCTAGCGGCTACAATGAGCAGTTCTTC
CASSFWSSGYNEQFF
>TRBJ2-7|TRBV10-3|few|NA
TGTGCCACCTTGGCAGTCTACGAGCAGTACTTC
CATLAVYEQYF
>TRBJ1-2|TRBV6-2/TRBV6-3|many|NA
TGTGCCAGCACTCGGCCAAGTAACTATGGCTACACCTTC
CASTRPSNYGYTF
>TRBJ1-2|TRBV2|many|NA
TGTGCCAGCAATTCTGGGGGTTATGGCTACACCTTC
CASNSGGYGYTF
>TRBJ1-1|TRBV28|few|NA
TGTGCCACCGGGCAGGGCGTCACTGAAGCTTTCTTT
CATGQGVTEAFF
>TRBJ2-7|TRBV28|few|TRBD2
TGTGCCAGCAGATCCCGACTAGCGGAGTTGAACGAGCAGTACTTC
CASRSRLAELNEQYF
>TRBJ1-1|TRBV20-1|many|NA
TGCAGTGCTAGTACTCAGTTTCGGAACACTGAAGCTTTCTTT
CSASTQFRNTEAFF
>TRBJ2-1|TRBV28|few|TRBD2
TGTGCCAGCAGTTCCTGGGGAGCGGGAGGGCCTAGGGATGAGCAGTTCTTC
CASSSWGAGGPRDEQFF
>TRBJ2-3|TRBV12-3/TRBV12-4|many|NA
TGTGCCAGCAGTTTAGGGCCTAGCTACTATCCGCAGTATTTT
CASSLGPSYYPQYF
>TRBJ1-5|TRBV28|many|NA
TGTGCCAGTGTGGAGGGCAGGGGCCCCAATCAGCCCCAGCATTTT
CASVEGRGPNQPQHF
>TRBJ2-6|TRBV3-1|many|NA
TGTGCCAGCAGCCTTAAAGGTGCCGGGGCCAACGTCCTGACTTTC
CASSLKGAGANVLTF
>TRBJ2-7|TRBV6-2/TRBV6-3|NA|NA
TGTGCCACCCAGAGGGGGAGCTCCTACGAGCAGTACTTC
CATQRGSSYEQYF
>TRBJ2-5|TRBV7-9|many|NA
TGTGCCAGCAGCAGAAAGGAGACCCAGTACTTC
CASSRKETQYF
>TRBJ1-3|TRBV15|few|TRBD1
TGTGCCACCAGCAACAGGGGAAGTGGAAACACCATATATTTT
CATSNRGSGNTIYF
>TRBJ1-5|TRBV30|NA|NA
TGTGCCTGGAGTGAGGGAGGGGGTCAGCCCCAGCATTTT
CAWSEGGGQPQHF
>TRBJ2-4|TRBV7-8|NA|NA
TGTGCCAGCAGTCCGGGGACCATTCAGTACTTC
CASSPGTIQYF
>TRBJ2-7|TRBV6-2/TRBV6-3|many|TRBD1
TGTGCCAGCAGCATGACAGGGAACGAGCAGTACTTC
CASSMTGNEQYF